Below are 16 T cell receptor beta chains sequenced from a single sample in a study of cytomegalovirus exposure and HLA in healthy donors. The PCR made use of 60 Vbeta and 13 Jbeta primers. The repertoire was sequenced with immunoSEQ multiplex PCR; TCRdb's copy has only in-frame clones and lacks some. The sample shows 200,000 to 250,000 clones, more than 65% of them seen only once. Sequencing was done on a sample of PBMCs. These receptors came from a man in his forties or fifties in good health and CMV-seronegative.

The chain joins TRBV9 to TRBJ2-5; TRBD1 is a possible D gene (5 bases). The J call may be in error: the DNA end matches TRBJ2-7 better. Per germline, CDR1 SGDLS and CDR2 YYNGEE. The CDR3 is 16 residues long. The CDR3 sequence is CASSVVAGAGLYEQYF. The CDR3 DNA reads TGTGCCAGCAGCGTAGTCGCTGGGGCTGGTCTCTACGAGCAGTACTTC.

This clone was picked up one time. The V call is TRBV27, the J call TRBJ2-1; 8 positions agree with TRBD1. Germline V gives CDR1 MNHEY, CDR2 SMNVEV (reference sequence). With 4 bases clipped from V and 8 bases from J, the junction kept 10 bases outside the gene matches. The CDR3 contains 15 residues. The CDR3: CASSSGTGGVYEQFF. For the CDR3, the DNA is TGTGCCAGCAGTTCTGGGACAGGTGGGGTATATGAGCAGTTCTTC.

V usage is TRBV7-6 and J usage is TRBJ2-5, with 7 nucleotides matching TRBD2. Germline trimming cut 5 bases from V and 2 bases from J; bases unmatched to any gene: 8. CDR3 length equals 15 residues. Germline V gene data show CDR1 as SGHVS and CDR2 as FNYEAQ. The CDR3 DNA reads as TGTGCCAGCAGCGGATTCGGACTAGTACAAGAGACCCAGTACTTC. It specifies CASSGFGLVQETQYF.

This chain links TRBV30 with TRBJ1-5; 7 positions match TRBD1. The germline gives CDR1 GTSNPN, CDR2 SVGIG (reference sequence). The CDR3 totals 15 residues. With 3 bases clipped from V and 0 bases from J, the junction kept 5 bases outside the gene matches. DNA for the CDR3: TGTGCCTGGAGCGGAACAGGGGATAGCAATCAGCCCCAGCATTTT. It translates to CAWSGTGDSNQPQHF.

The chain employs TRBV12-5 and TRBJ2-6; TRBD1 matches at 9 bases. The germline CDR1 and CDR2 sequences are LGHNT and FRNRAP. J gave up 8 bases and V 6 bases, and 2 bases lay outside the gene matches. The CDR3 length is 13 residues. The CDR3 sequence: CASGGQGSNVLTF. The CDR3 bases are TGTGCTAGTGGGGGACAGGGTTCCAACGTCCTGACTTTC.

The rearrangement uses TRBV7-3 and TRBJ2-7; 7 nucleotides align to TRBD2. This CDR3 spans 15 amino acids. Germline V gene sequence: CDR1 SGHTA, CDR2 FQGTGA. J gave up 4 bases and V 2 bases, and 8 bases lay outside the gene matches. DNA for the CDR3: TGTGCCAGCAGCTTATCAGCGGGGAGTCAATACGAGCAGTACTTC. The encoded protein is CASSLSAGSQYEQYF.

This chain joins TRBV18 and TRBJ1-5; D ambiguous. CDR1 is KGHSH, CDR2 LQKENI, per germline. Trimming took 3 bases from V and 4 from J, leaving 7 bases between them. The CDR3 covers 13 residues. This CDR3 reads CASSPGGNQPQHF. CDR3 nucleotide sequence: TGTGCCAGCTCACCTGGAGGAAATCAGCCCCAGCATTTT. The full variable domain, with the rest looked up from reference TRBV18 and TRBJ1-5, is NAGVMQNPRHLVRRRGQEARLRCSPMKGHSHVYWYRQLPEEGLKFMVYLQKENIIDESGMPKERFSAEFPKEGPSILRIQQVVRGDSAAYFCASSPGGNQPQHFGDGTRLSIL.

The CDR3, as DNA: TGTGCCAGCACTCCCGTGGCTCACTCCTACGAGCAGTACTTC. Translated: CASTPVAHSYEQYF. V is TRBV28 and J is TRBJ2-7; D is uncertain. Germline CDR1 MDHEN, CDR2 SYDVKM. The CDR3 is 14 residues long. The ends were cut back, 7 bases at V and 0 bases at J, with 13 bases in the middle.

The chain carries TRBV6-1 and TRBJ2-7; D is perhaps TRBD1 (6 bases). The CDR3 runs 12 residues. V was shortened by 4 bases and J by 3 bases, with 7 bases between the two germline ends. In germline, CDR1 is MNHNS, CDR2 SASEGT. CDR3 amino acids: CASSGDNYEQYF. The CDR3 DNA follows: TGTGCCAGCAGTGGGGACAACTACGAGCAGTACTTC.

The gene calls are TRBV28 and TRBJ1-5; tentative D call: TRBD1 (6 bases). V lost 7 bases to trimming and J lost 7 bases, with 17 bases between them. Germline loops: CDR1 MDHEN, CDR2 SYDVKM. The CDR3 covers 14 residues. In DNA form, the CDR3 reads TGTGCCAGCACCTTAGGTCACACAGGGCAGCCCCAGCATTTT. Its protein product is CASTLGHTGQPQHF.

The chain employs TRBV7-3 and TRBJ2-7; perhaps TRBD2 as D (6 bases). Trimming left V 5 bases short and J 5 bases short, with 13 bases between. Germline values: CDR1 SGHTA, CDR2 FQGTGA. CDR3 length: 13 residues. CDR3 in amino acids: CASSMGLGDEQYF. CDR3 nucleotide sequence: TGTGCCAGCAGCATGGGACTGGGAGACGAGCAGTACTTC.

The chain couples TRBV20-1 to TRBJ2-3; possibly TRBD2 for D (5 bases). The CDR3 is 11 amino acids. Germline V gene sequence: CDR1 DFQATT, CDR2 SNEGSKA (reference sequence). Trimming cost V 4 bases and J 11 bases, with 13 bases left between them. The CDR3 here is CSAITGLGQYF. For the CDR3, the DNA is TGCAGTGCTATAACGGGGTTGGGGCAGTATTTT.

J is TRBJ2-1 and V is TRBV5-1; D possibly corresponds to TRBD1 (6 bases). The CDR3 covers 17 residues. Germline V gives CDR1 SGHRS, CDR2 YFSETQ. The V gene lost 6 bases and the J gene lost 1 base, with 20 bases spanning the gap. Here the CDR3 reads CASKSVADSLSYNEQFF. DNA of the CDR3: TGCGCCAGCAAATCCGTGGCGGACAGCCTATCCTACAATGAGCAGTTCTTC.

CDR3 residues: CASSPQWRGNTEAFF. The CDR3 DNA reads as TGTGCCAGCAGCCCACAATGGAGGGGAAACACTGAAGCTTTCTTT. The V and J genes are TRBV28 and TRBJ1-1; TRBD1 is a possible D gene (5 bases). From germline, CDR1 is MDHEN and CDR2 SYDVKM. The CDR3 contains 15 residues. Trimming pared 6 bases from V and 2 bases from J, leaving 16 bases between.

This chain links TRBV18 with TRBJ2-5; TRBD2 is a possible D gene (6 bases). The CDR3 is 13 residues long. Germline-derived CDR1 and CDR2 are KGHSH and LQKENI. The V gene lost 0 bases and the J gene lost 4 bases, with 6 bases spanning the gap. In nucleotides, the CDR3 is TGTGCCAGCTCACCACCGGGAGGAGAGACCCAGTACTTC. Translating gives CASSPPGGETQYF.

The chain has TRBV19 and TRBJ2-7, with 8 bases matching TRBD2. The CDR3 consists of 14 residues. V was pared by 4 bases and J by 3 bases, with 5 bases of the junction left unmatched. Germline assignment: CDR1 LNHDA and CDR2 SQIVND (reference sequence). CDR3 loop: CASSTGLVYYEQYF. The CDR3 DNA is TGTGCCAGTAGTACGGGACTAGTTTACTACGAGCAGTACTTC.